This T cell receptor beta chain was identified during a study of HIV-infected patients and healthy controls. TCRdb re-called the 5' RACE reads with MiXCR, one entry per CDR3 protein. Among 18,000 or so distinct CDR3 sequences, about 17% were seen once, and the ten largest hold approximately 25%. The CDR3 contains 13 residues. The V end lost 1 base, the J end lost 9 bases, and 10 bases lay between the germline ends. Germline V gene data show CDR1 as LGHNA and CDR2 as YNFKEQ. The origin of this receptor is a human donor in good health. The chain uses TRBV4-2 and TRBJ2-1; D is ambiguous. Sequenced: CD8+ T cells from blood. CDR3 nucleotides: TGTGCCAGCAGCCAAGTGGCGGCGAGTGAGCAGTTCTTC. It encodes CASSQVAASEQFF.